This TCR beta chain was sequenced for a study of blood T cell repertoires in COVID-19. Study-level background: T cells, B-cell-depleted T cells, or PBMCs supplied cDNA or gDNA.

Followed longitudinally, the Seattle patients had been enrolled during active infection. Data came from immunoSEQ multiplex PCR; TCRdb stores just in-frame clones and leaves some out. Of under 250,000 clones listed, 70% to 90% are singletons. V shed 4 bases, J shed 9 bases, and the junction held 15 bases outside the gene matches. This CDR3 spans 17 amino acids. Germline CDR1 is LGHDT and CDR2 is YNNKEL (reference sequence). Sequencing was done on a sample of peripheral blood. This receptor was obtained from a woman aged 25 to 45 with COVID-19, enrolled during active disease. The J gene is TRBJ2-1, the V gene TRBV3-1 (or the pseudogene TRBV3-2), with 10 bases identical to TRBD2. CDR3 amino acids: CASSPLSSGSLSGEQFF. DNA for the CDR3: TGTGCCAGCAGCCCCCTATCTAGCGGGAGTCTCTCGGGTGAGCAGTTCTTC.